One and the same sample provided the 6 T cell receptor beta chains below, sequenced in a study of regulatory T cells in long-lasting Graves disease. The time point here: newly diagnosed GD, antithyroid drugs for less than 3 months. Generation of the TCR library employed RNA extracted from PBMCs. Combining iRepertoire HTBI primers with Arm-PCR of CDR3 regions, the authors built TCR beta libraries. TCRdb passed the multiplex PCR reads through MiXCR, listing each CDR3 protein once. The sample shows 350,000 to 450,000 distinct CDR3 sequences, 12% of them seen only once. These same data were also listed under a study on T cells in Graves' hyperthyroidism and ophthalmopathy.

Source: peripheral blood mononuclear cells (PBMCs), taken at new diagnosis, from a patient treated with antithyroid drugs. The receptors shown here come from a woman younger than 35 with Graves disease.

This sequence joins TRBV20-1 and TRBJ2-7; D perhaps matches TRBD1 (5 bases). V was shortened by 0 bases and J by 3 bases, with 21 bases between the two germline ends. The CDR3 totals 17 residues. The germline CDR1 and CDR2 sequences are DFQATT and SNEGSKA (reference sequence). The CDR3 region is CSARDGVGPLGVYEQYF. CDR3 DNA sequence: TGCAGTGCTAGAGATGGGGTTGGGCCCCTAGGGGTCTACGAGCAGTACTTC.

This clonotype showed up many times. The chain couples TRBV20-1 to TRBJ2-3, with 7 bases fitting TRBD2. The CDR3 is 16 residues long. The V gene's germline CDR1 is DFQATT and CDR2 SNEGSKA (reference sequence). The trim removed 3 bases at V and 3 bases at J, leaving 12 bases unmatched. The CDR3 sequence: CSASGGSGRDTDTQYF. The CDR3 DNA follows: TGCAGTGCTAGTGGGGGTAGCGGGCGTGATACAGATACGCAGTATTTT.

This clonotype was recorded at least ten times. The gene calls are TRBV20-1 and TRBJ2-1; no firm D call. Trimming took 0 bases from V and 9 from J, leaving 12 bases between them. CDR3 length: 13 amino acids. The germline gives CDR1 DFQATT, CDR2 SNEGSKA (reference sequence). CDR3 DNA sequence: TGCAGTGCTAGAGACGACACCATGGGTGAGCAGTTCTTC. Translating it yields CSARDDTMGEQFF.

The gene calls are TRBV6-5 and TRBJ1-2, with 7 nucleotides matching TRBD1. V dropped 2 bases and J dropped 7; count of bases not matched to a gene: 4. The CDR3 extends over 13 amino acids. Per germline, CDR1 MNHEY and CDR2 SVGAGI. The CDR3: CASSYMAGGGYTF. In DNA, the CDR3 is TGTGCCAGCAGTTACATGGCAGGGGGTGGCTACACCTTC.

This clonotype was detected a few times. The chain employs TRBV3-1 and TRBJ1-1; no clear D gene. This CDR3 has 13 amino acids. V was trimmed by 4 bases and J by 6 bases, leaving 12 bases between them. From germline, CDR1 is LGHDT and CDR2 YNNKEL (reference sequence). The chain's CDR3 is CASSPVRRAEAFF. In DNA, the CDR3 is TGTGCCAGCAGCCCCGTCAGGCGAGCTGAAGCTTTCTTT.

This clonotype was picked up many times. The genes are TRBV7-2 and TRBJ2-3; the D is unclear. CDR3 length: 13 residues. The V gene lost 5 bases and the J gene lost 0 bases, with 6 bases spanning the gap. CDR1 is SGHTA and CDR2 is FQGNSA in the germline V gene. CDR3 sequence reads: CASSPLSTDTQYF. The CDR3 DNA sequence: TGTGCCAGCAGCCCCCTGAGCACAGATACGCAGTATTTT.